These 5 T cell receptor beta chains came from one sample sequenced in a study of blood T cell repertoires in COVID-19. Profiling relied on immunoSEQ multiplex PCR, and the TCRdb table lists in-frame clones only, not all of them. The sample records roughly 410,000 clones, 89% being singletons. The sequencing input was peripheral blood. The receptors shown here come from a woman in her 40s with COVID-19, enrolled during active disease.

The chain combines TRBV7-2 with TRBJ1-3; 8 nucleotides align to TRBD1. With 1 base clipped from V and 4 bases from J, the junction kept 9 bases outside the gene matches. Germline loops: CDR1 SGHTA, CDR2 FQGNSA. There are 17 residues in the CDR3. CDR3 region: CASSLGTGPTTGNTIYF. The CDR3 DNA reads as TGTGCCAGCAGCTTAGGGACAGGGCCTACTACCGGAAACACCATATATTTT.

The chain uses TRBV6-2 or TRBV6-3 and TRBJ1-2; a possible D gene is TRBD1 (5 bases). Looked up from germline, CDR1 is MNHEY and CDR2 is SVGEGT. The CDR3 spans 13 residues. Trimming stripped 6 bases from V and 4 bases from J, with 12 bases between. CDR3 region: CASRPRGGYGYTF. CDR3 in DNA: TGTGCCAGCAGGCCTAGGGGTGGCTATGGCTACACCTTC.

The rearrangement joins TRBV25-1 to TRBJ1-5; D not certain. The CDR3 is 13 residues long. V was clipped by 4 bases and J by 2 bases, with 6 bases between them. CDR1 is MGHDK, CDR2 SYGVNS, per germline. CDR3 residues: CASSGIGNQPQHF. As DNA, the CDR3 is TGTGCCAGCAGTGGTATAGGCAATCAGCCCCAGCATTTT.

This sequence joins TRBV11-3 and TRBJ2-2, with D perhaps matching TRBD2 (6 bases). This CDR3 region has 13 residues. With 8 bases removed from V and 7 bases from J, the gap between germline ends came to 14 bases. CDR1 is SGHNT and CDR2 is YENEEA in the germline V gene. This chain's CDR3 is CASSKRGNGELFF. The CDR3 nucleotides read TGTGCCAGCTCAAAACGGGGGAACGGGGAGCTGTTTTTT.

This chain joins TRBV5-1 and TRBJ2-1, with a possible D match to TRBD1 (6 bases). Germline CDR1 and CDR2: SGHRS and YFSETQ. The CDR3 covers 14 residues. Trimming removed 1 base from V and 8 bases from J, with 13 bases in between. CDR3: CASSLTGFYDEQFF. CDR3 in DNA: TGCGCCAGCAGCTTGACAGGGTTTTATGATGAGCAGTTCTTC. Full variable domain (rest looked up from reference TRBV5-1 and TRBJ2-1): KAGVTQTPRYLIKTRGQQVTLSCSPISGHRSVSWYQQTPGQGLQFLFEYFSETQRNKGNFPGRFSGRQFSNSRSEMNVSTLELGDSALYLCASSLTGFYDEQFFGPGTRLTVL.